These 32 T cell receptor beta chains were sequenced from one sample in a study of cytomegalovirus exposure and HLA in healthy donors. The PCR made use of 60 Vbeta and 13 Jbeta primers. The table came from immunoSEQ multiplex PCR; TCRdb's copy has only in-frame clones and leaves some out. This table holds about 120,000 clones, 80% found once. The sequencing input was PBMCs. Receptors were obtained from a young man in good health and CMV-seropositive.

This chain links TRBV28 with TRBJ2-7; the D gene is possibly TRBD2 (5 bases). Germline lookup yields CDR1 MDHEN and CDR2 SYDVKM. This CDR3 is built from 13 residues. V was clipped by 7 bases and J by 6 bases, with 16 bases between them. The CDR3 nucleotides read TGTGCCAGCATACTCGGGATTCCTAGCGAGCAGTACTTC. It translates to CASILGIPSEQYF.

In its sample, this clone was seen once. The J gene is TRBJ2-5, the V gene TRBV5-6, with TRBD1 identical over 11 bases. CDR1 is SGHDT and CDR2 is YYEEEE in the germline V gene. The V segment lost 4 bases and the J segment 4 bases; nucleotides outside the gene matches: 9. The CDR3 is 16 amino acids. The CDR3: CASSVLGQGVRETQYF. The CDR3 bases are TGTGCCAGCAGCGTATTGGGACAGGGGGTACGAGAGACCCAGTACTTC.

The chain combines TRBV7-8 with TRBJ1-1; 7 bases line up with TRBD1. The junction had 4 bases not matched to a gene; V was cut back by 1 base and J by 2 bases. This CDR3 contains 15 residues. Germline V gene sequence: CDR1 SGHVS, CDR2 FQNEAQ. The CDR3 protein is CASSLGDSRNTEAFF. The CDR3 DNA follows: TGTGCCAGCAGCTTAGGGGACAGCAGAAACACTGAAGCTTTCTTT.

Comments on this clone: Other DNA sequences within the sample encode an identical CDR3. The J gene is TRBJ1-2, the V gene TRBV18, with 9 bases aligning to TRBD1. CDR3 size: 13 residues. J was trimmed by 6 bases and V by 3 bases; bases with no gene match: 2. Germline values: CDR1 KGHSH, CDR2 LQKENI. The CDR3 coding sequence is TGTGCCAGCTCACCCGGGACAGGGAATGGCTACACCTTC. This translates into CASSPGTGNGYTF.

The chain recombines TRBV6-6 with TRBJ2-1; TRBD1 might be the D (6 bases). The length of the CDR3 is 14 residues. CDR1 and CDR2 (germline): MNHNY, SVGAGI (reference sequence). V was clipped by 6 bases and J by 6 bases, with 15 bases between them. The CDR3 reads CASRKQGSGNEQFF. CDR3 coding DNA: TGTGCCAGCAGGAAACAGGGATCGGGCAATGAGCAGTTCTTC.

This chain links TRBV19 with TRBJ1-1; a weak D match, TRBD1 (5 bases). Per the germline V gene, CDR1 is LNHDA and CDR2 is SQIVND (reference sequence). This CDR3 is 12 amino acids long. V was cut by 11 bases and J by 4 bases, with 14 bases left in between. The chain's CDR3 is CASLWRGTEAFF. The CDR3 nucleotides read TGTGCCTCTCTCTGGAGGGGCACTGAAGCTTTCTTT.

This clone showed up just once. V usage is TRBV18 and J usage is TRBJ1-5; D may be TRBD1 (5 bases). V was trimmed by 3 bases and J by 6 bases, leaving 15 bases between them. Germline CDR1 reads KGHSH; CDR2 reads LQKENI. This CDR3 region has 15 residues. This chain's CDR3 is CASSPRTSVSQPQHF. CDR3 bases: TGTGCCAGCTCACCTCGGACATCAGTTAGTCAGCCCCAGCATTTT.

The V and J genes are TRBV2 and TRBJ1-3; no clear D gene. The CDR3 length is 16 residues. Trimming took 6 bases from V and 0 from J, leaving 15 bases between them. Germline-derived CDR1 and CDR2 are SNHLY and FYNNEI. CDR3 in DNA: TGTGCCAGCAGCCAAAACCGGGGTACCTCTGGAAACACCATATATTTT. It translates to CASSQNRGTSGNTIYF.

This chain uses TRBV6-5 with TRBJ2-1; D gene uncertain. Trimming took 6 bases from V and 0 from J, leaving 9 bases between them. The CDR3 runs 14 residues. CDR1 is MNHEY and CDR2 is SVGAGI in the germline V gene. CDR3 in amino acids: CASSPSGSYNEQFF. In DNA, the CDR3 is TGTGCCAGCAGCCCCTCGGGCTCCTACAATGAGCAGTTCTTC.

The rearrangement links TRBV27 to TRBJ2-1, with 9 bases lining up with TRBD2. This CDR3 contains 19 residues. In germline, CDR1 is MNHEY, CDR2 SMNVEV (reference sequence). V lost 5 bases to trimming and J lost 6 bases; unmatched junction nucleotides: 20. The CDR3 is CASSTRVITRGGQLNEQFF. The CDR3 coding sequence is TGTGCCAGCAGTACCCGTGTAATCACGCGGGGGGGCCAGCTCAATGAGCAGTTCTTC.

V is TRBV10-1 and J is TRBJ2-1; D may be TRBD2 (7 bases). Trimming pared 0 bases from V and 9 bases from J, leaving 15 bases between. The CDR3 contains 15 residues. CDR1 is WNHNN, CDR2 SYGVQD, per germline (reference sequence). The CDR3 nucleotides are TGCGCCAGCAGTGAGTCGAAGGGGGGGCCGGGTGAGCAGTTCTTC. It encodes CASSESKGGPGEQFF.

This chain joins TRBV19 and TRBJ2-5; 9 bases agree with TRBD2. Trimming cost V 4 bases and J 0 bases; bases outside gene matches: 6. The germline CDR1 and CDR2 sequences are LNHDA and SQIVND (reference sequence). The CDR3 sequence is 16 residues long. CDR3 sequence: CASSRGSGGYQETQYF. The CDR3 nucleotides read TGTGCCAGTAGTAGGGGTAGCGGGGGATACCAAGAGACCCAGTACTTC.

V gene TRBV5-4 combines with J gene TRBJ2-1; perhaps TRBD1 as D (5 bases). This CDR3 is built from 14 residues. Germline V lookup: CDR1 SGHNT, CDR2 YYREEE (reference sequence). Trimming removed 0 bases at V and 4 bases at J, with 8 bases between. This chain's CDR3 is CASSLGRAYNEQFF. The CDR3 nucleotides are TGTGCCAGCAGCTTGGGCAGGGCTTACAATGAGCAGTTCTTC.

This clone appeared once. V usage is TRBV19 and J usage is TRBJ2-5; tentatively, D is TRBD2 (5 bases). Germline loops: CDR1 LNHDA, CDR2 SQIVND (reference sequence). V was trimmed by 0 bases and J by 7 bases, leaving 6 bases between them. This CDR3 spans 12 amino acids. This CDR3 is CASSIDGRTQYF. In DNA, the CDR3 is TGTGCCAGTAGTATAGATGGGAGGACCCAGTACTTC.

The V gene is TRBV10-3, the J gene TRBJ2-3; possible D gene TRBD2, 8 bases. The germline gives CDR1 ENHRY, CDR2 SYGVKD. The CDR3 runs 16 residues. Trimming cost V 11 bases and J 2 bases, with 23 bases left between them. CDR3 residues: CASREGAGANTDTQYF. In DNA, the CDR3 is TGTGCCTCCCGGGAGGGGGCGGGGGCCAACACAGATACGCAGTATTTT.

V and J are TRBV6-4 and TRBJ1-2; a weak D match, TRBD1 (5 bases). Germline CDR1 reads MRHNA; CDR2 reads SNTAGT. The CDR3 has 18 amino acids. Trimming stripped 4 bases from V and 0 bases from J, with 21 bases between. The CDR3 sequence: CASSVSPSFGAANYGYTF. As DNA, the CDR3 is TGTGCCAGCAGTGTATCCCCCAGCTTTGGGGCAGCTAACTATGGCTACACCTTC.

The chain couples TRBV4-2 to TRBJ1-2; D possibly corresponds to TRBD1 (6 bases). The length of the CDR3 is 15 residues. Trimming took 0 bases from V and 4 from J, leaving 12 bases between them. Germline values: CDR1 LGHNA, CDR2 YNFKEQ. CDR3 loop: CASSQEEQGSYGYTF. CDR3 coding DNA: TGTGCCAGCAGCCAAGAGGAACAGGGTAGCTATGGCTACACCTTC.

V usage is TRBV29-1 and J usage is TRBJ1-4; no firm D call. This CDR3 contains 13 residues. The germline V gene encodes CDR1 SQVTM and CDR2 ANQGSEA. V was pared by 7 bases and J by 0 bases, with 9 bases between. The CDR3 loop is CSARRSTNEKLFF. The CDR3 DNA reads TGCAGCGCGAGGAGGTCAACTAATGAAAAACTGTTTTTT.

On this clone itself: A junction boundary mismatches the germline segment, possibly from a read error. This chain connects TRBV7-9 to TRBJ1-2; perhaps TRBD1 as D (5 bases). Germline V CDR1 and CDR2: SEHNR, FQNEAQ (reference sequence). CDR3 length equals 12 residues. CDR3: CSSSGTGPGYTF. The CDR3 nucleotides read TGTTCCAGCAGCGGAACAGGTCCGGGCTACACCTTC.

This rearrangement joins TRBV7-6 to TRBJ1-5, with 7 bases fitting TRBD1. The CDR3 is 17 residues long. Germline-derived CDR1 and CDR2 are SGHVS and FNYEAQ. V shed 1 base, J shed 1 base, and the junction held 7 bases outside the gene matches. CDR3 coding DNA: TGTGCCAGCAGCTTAGAGGGGGCGGCAGGGAGCAATCAGCCCCAGCATTTT. Amino acids: CASSLEGAAGSNQPQHF.

V usage is TRBV7-8 and J usage is TRBJ1-6; TRBD1 is a possible D gene (6 bases). Germline V gene sequence: CDR1 SGHVS, CDR2 FQNEAQ. The CDR3 loop spans 13 amino acids. The V gene lost 5 bases and the J gene lost 8 bases, with 10 bases spanning the gap. The CDR3 loop is CASSTNRDSPLHF. The CDR3 nucleotides read TGTGCCAGCAGCACAAACAGGGATTCACCCCTCCACTTT. The variable domain in full, with the rest retrieved from reference TRBV7-8 and TRBJ1-6, is GAGVSQSPRYKVAKRGQDVALRCDPISGHVSLFWYQQALGQGPEFLTYFQNEAQLDKSGLPSDRFFAERPEGSVSTLKIQRTQQEDSAVYLCASSTNRDSPLHFGNGTRLTVT.

The chain couples TRBV19 to TRBJ1-1; D is uncertain. Trimming pared 2 bases from V and 4 bases from J, leaving 8 bases between. The CDR3 has 13 amino acids. Per the germline V gene, CDR1 is LNHDA and CDR2 is SQIVND (reference sequence). CDR3 coding DNA: TGTGCCAGTAGTATAAGGAGGGTCACTGAAGCTTTCTTT. Protein: CASSIRRVTEAFF.

This rearrangement joins TRBV19 to TRBJ2-1; a weak D match, TRBD2 (5 bases). V was cut by 4 bases and J by 8 bases, with 15 bases left in between. Germline CDR1 and CDR2: LNHDA and SQIVND (reference sequence). The CDR3 consists of 14 residues. The CDR3 protein is CASSKGLMNDEQFF. CDR3 bases: TGTGCCAGTAGTAAAGGACTCATGAATGATGAGCAGTTCTTC.

J is TRBJ1-1 and V is TRBV27; TRBD1 matches at 8 bases. V shed 4 bases and J 2 bases; nucleotides not matched to a gene: 12. The CDR3 length is 17 residues. Germline values: CDR1 MNHEY, CDR2 SMNVEV (reference sequence). CDR3 loop: CASSSPRETGANTEAFF. DNA of the CDR3: TGTGCCAGCAGTTCCCCAAGAGAGACAGGGGCTAACACTGAAGCTTTCTTT.

The chain employs TRBV27 and TRBJ1-2, with 7 bases lining up with TRBD1. The CDR3 extends over 14 amino acids. CDR1 MNHEY and CDR2 SMNVEV come from the germline V gene (reference sequence). With V trimmed by 5 bases and J by 4 bases, 7 bases remained unmatched. The DNA of the CDR3 is TGTGCCAGCAGTCCCAGGGGGGAGTTCTATGGCTACACCTTC. This translates into CASSPRGEFYGYTF.

The V and J genes are TRBV27 and TRBJ2-7, with D hard to call. V was clipped by 8 bases and J by 2 bases, with 13 bases between them. The CDR3 is made up of 13 amino acids. The V gene's germline CDR1 is MNHEY and CDR2 SMNVEV (reference sequence). CDR3 in amino acids: CASSFGATYEQYF. The CDR3 bases are TGTGCCAGCTCCTTCGGAGCCACCTACGAGCAGTACTTC.

The chain employs TRBV4-1 and TRBJ1-5; 7 bases fit TRBD1. Per germline, CDR1 MGHRA and CDR2 YSYEKL. CDR3 length: 15 residues. V was pared by 1 base and J by 7 bases, with 7 bases of the junction left unmatched. The CDR3 DNA reads as TGCGCCAGCAGCCAAGGGGACAGTGACGAACAGCCCCAGCATTTT. This translates into CASSQGDSDEQPQHF.

This clone came up once. The V and J genes are TRBV6-1 and TRBJ1-6; D gene ambiguous. V was pared by 4 bases and J by 9 bases, with 10 bases between. The CDR3 is made up of 13 amino acids. Germline-derived CDR1 and CDR2 are MNHNS and SASEGT. The CDR3 sequence is CASSADPGSPLHF. The CDR3 region has the DNA TGTGCCAGCAGTGCTGACCCGGGTTCACCCCTCCACTTT.

In this sample, this clone turned up a few times. V and J are TRBV28 and TRBJ1-2, with a tentative D call TRBD1 (5 bases). CDR3 size: 14 residues. Germline V CDR1 and CDR2: MDHEN, SYDVKM. The V end was cut by 2 bases, the J end by 3 bases, with 10 bases between. The CDR3 sequence is CASSLDSSYYGYTF. For the CDR3, the DNA is TGTGCCAGCAGTTTAGACAGCTCGTACTATGGCTACACCTTC.

This clone was counted between two and nine times. The chain's CDR3 is CASSFNSGTYNEQFF. CDR3 nucleotides: TGTGCCAGCAGCTTTAATAGCGGCACCTACAATGAGCAGTTCTTC. The J gene is TRBJ2-1, the V gene TRBV5-5, with D possibly TRBD2 on 6 matching bases. Germline V CDR1 and CDR2: SGHKS, YYEKEE (reference sequence). Trimming stripped 2 bases from V and 2 bases from J, with 11 bases between. This CDR3 has 15 amino acids.

The chain has TRBV15 and TRBJ2-5, with TRBD1 as a possible D gene (5 bases). V lost 1 base to trimming and J lost 3 bases, with 15 bases between them. This CDR3 comprises 16 residues. Germline V CDR1 and CDR2: LNHNV, YYDKDF (reference sequence). CDR3 sequence reads: CATSRVTQGWEETQYF. For the CDR3, the DNA is TGTGCCACCAGCAGAGTGACCCAGGGATGGGAAGAGACCCAGTACTTC.

This chain's CDR3 is CASSSRVFGELFF. CDR3 DNA: TGTGCCAGCAGCTCCAGGGTTTTCGGGGAGCTGTTTTTT. The chain uses TRBV7-3 and TRBJ2-2; TRBD1 is a possible D gene (5 bases). The CDR3 is 13 amino acids. V lost 4 bases and J 7 bases, leaving 10 bases between the germline ends. Per germline, CDR1 SGHTA and CDR2 FQGTGA.